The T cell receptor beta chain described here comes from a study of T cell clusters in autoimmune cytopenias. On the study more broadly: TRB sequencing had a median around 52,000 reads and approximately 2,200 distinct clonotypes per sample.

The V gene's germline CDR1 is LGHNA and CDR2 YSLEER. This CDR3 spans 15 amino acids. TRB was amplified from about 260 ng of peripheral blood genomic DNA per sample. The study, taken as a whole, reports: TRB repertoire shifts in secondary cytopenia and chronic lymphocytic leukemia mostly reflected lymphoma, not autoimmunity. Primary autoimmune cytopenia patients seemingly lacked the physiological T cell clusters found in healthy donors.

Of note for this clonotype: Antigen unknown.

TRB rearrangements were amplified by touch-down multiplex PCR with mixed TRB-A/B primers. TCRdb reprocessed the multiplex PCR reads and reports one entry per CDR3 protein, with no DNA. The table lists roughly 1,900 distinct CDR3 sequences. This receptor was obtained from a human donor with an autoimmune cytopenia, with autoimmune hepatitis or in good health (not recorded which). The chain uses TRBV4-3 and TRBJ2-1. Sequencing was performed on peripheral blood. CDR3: CASSQDLGDYNEQFF.